Sequencing of this TCR beta chain was carried out in a study of identical twins. Study-level findings and limits: Compared with unrelated sharing, twin-shared out-of-frame alpha sequences had more low-probability sequences. There is a chance that invariant MAIT and iNKT cells partially muddied zero-insertion analyses.

Sample share makes this clonotype medium-sized (0.01 to 0.1%). Its antigen is unknown. This CDR3 has 14 amino acids. CDR1 is SGHAT, CDR2 FQNNGV, per germline. Trimming removed 7 bases at V and 5 bases at J, with 15 bases between. With template switching, a universal primer site was added, and the cDNA carried unique molecular identifiers. In TCRdb, the 5' RACE reads were re-called with MiXCR into one record per CDR3 protein. This table holds 200,000 or so distinct CDR3 sequences, around 6.9% found once. These data were likewise used in another study, on yellow fever vaccine responses in identical twins.

The chain combines TRBV11-2 with TRBJ2-1, with D perhaps matching TRBD2 (6 bases). Sequenced input: memory (CD45RO+) T cells sorted from blood. The sequence came from a young woman in good health. This CDR3 reads CASKRSTSNNEQFF. The CDR3 nucleotides are TGTGCCAGCAAACGCTCGACTAGTAACAATGAGCAGTTCTTC.